This TCR beta chain was captured by sequencing in a study of cytomegalovirus exposure and HLA in healthy donors. Findings and caveats of the study: Rare TCR sequences predominated, though certain public TCRs were found in many donors. The study listed around 150 cytomegalovirus-associated TCR beta chains.

Clones were sequenced by immunoSEQ multiplex PCR, and TCRdb holds only the in-frame ones, with some missing. The sample includes some 90,000 clones, about 96% seen only once; the top ten take 0.78%. Points on this clone: Its matching antigen is unknown.

Germline V lookup: CDR1 SGHNT, CDR2 YENEEA. This CDR3 region has 14 residues. Trimming cost V 5 bases and J 0 bases, with 9 bases left between them. The V and J genes are TRBV11-3 and TRBJ2-3, with D hard to call. The TCR originated in a man aged 18 to 35 in good health and CMV-seronegative. The sequencing sample was made of PBMCs. The CDR3 reads CASSPTTSTDTQYF. In DNA form, the CDR3 reads TGTGCCAGCAGCCCCACGACTAGCACAGATACGCAGTATTTT.